This T cell receptor (beta chain) comes out of a study of blood T cell repertoires in COVID-19. Across the study: Acute-phase and convalescent COVID-19 samples originated in the United States, Italy and Spain.

Authors' analysis steps: The assay estimated nucleated cells by amplifying reference gene primers. TCRdb's table, derived via immunoSEQ multiplex PCR, lists solely in-frame clones and lacks some. Clonal size and the V and J genes are those of that table, whereas D and trimming came from the DNA. The data contain around 100,000 clones, about 90% of them seen just once; the ten biggest clones take up approximately 7.3%. Trimming at V came to 0 bases and at J to 9 bases, leaving 6 bases not matched to a gene. Germline V gene data show CDR1 as SGHDT and CDR2 as YYEEEE. The length of the CDR3 is 14 residues.

The sequenced sample was peripheral blood. The chain employs TRBV5-6 and TRBJ2-4, with 7 bases fitting TRBD1. The TCR originated in a man aged 25 to 45 in a cohort sampled during active COVID-19. This chain's CDR3 is CASSLGQGVGIQYF. Here the CDR3 DNA reads TGTGCCAGCAGCTTGGGACAGGGTGTGGGCATTCAGTACTTC. Full variable domain (missing parts from reference TRBV5-6 and TRBJ2-4): DAGVTQSPTHLIKTRGQQVTLRCSPKSGHDTVSWYQQALGQGPQFIFQYYEEEERQRGNFPDRFSGHQFPNYSSELNVNALLLGDSALYLCASSLGQGVGIQYFGAGTRLSVL.